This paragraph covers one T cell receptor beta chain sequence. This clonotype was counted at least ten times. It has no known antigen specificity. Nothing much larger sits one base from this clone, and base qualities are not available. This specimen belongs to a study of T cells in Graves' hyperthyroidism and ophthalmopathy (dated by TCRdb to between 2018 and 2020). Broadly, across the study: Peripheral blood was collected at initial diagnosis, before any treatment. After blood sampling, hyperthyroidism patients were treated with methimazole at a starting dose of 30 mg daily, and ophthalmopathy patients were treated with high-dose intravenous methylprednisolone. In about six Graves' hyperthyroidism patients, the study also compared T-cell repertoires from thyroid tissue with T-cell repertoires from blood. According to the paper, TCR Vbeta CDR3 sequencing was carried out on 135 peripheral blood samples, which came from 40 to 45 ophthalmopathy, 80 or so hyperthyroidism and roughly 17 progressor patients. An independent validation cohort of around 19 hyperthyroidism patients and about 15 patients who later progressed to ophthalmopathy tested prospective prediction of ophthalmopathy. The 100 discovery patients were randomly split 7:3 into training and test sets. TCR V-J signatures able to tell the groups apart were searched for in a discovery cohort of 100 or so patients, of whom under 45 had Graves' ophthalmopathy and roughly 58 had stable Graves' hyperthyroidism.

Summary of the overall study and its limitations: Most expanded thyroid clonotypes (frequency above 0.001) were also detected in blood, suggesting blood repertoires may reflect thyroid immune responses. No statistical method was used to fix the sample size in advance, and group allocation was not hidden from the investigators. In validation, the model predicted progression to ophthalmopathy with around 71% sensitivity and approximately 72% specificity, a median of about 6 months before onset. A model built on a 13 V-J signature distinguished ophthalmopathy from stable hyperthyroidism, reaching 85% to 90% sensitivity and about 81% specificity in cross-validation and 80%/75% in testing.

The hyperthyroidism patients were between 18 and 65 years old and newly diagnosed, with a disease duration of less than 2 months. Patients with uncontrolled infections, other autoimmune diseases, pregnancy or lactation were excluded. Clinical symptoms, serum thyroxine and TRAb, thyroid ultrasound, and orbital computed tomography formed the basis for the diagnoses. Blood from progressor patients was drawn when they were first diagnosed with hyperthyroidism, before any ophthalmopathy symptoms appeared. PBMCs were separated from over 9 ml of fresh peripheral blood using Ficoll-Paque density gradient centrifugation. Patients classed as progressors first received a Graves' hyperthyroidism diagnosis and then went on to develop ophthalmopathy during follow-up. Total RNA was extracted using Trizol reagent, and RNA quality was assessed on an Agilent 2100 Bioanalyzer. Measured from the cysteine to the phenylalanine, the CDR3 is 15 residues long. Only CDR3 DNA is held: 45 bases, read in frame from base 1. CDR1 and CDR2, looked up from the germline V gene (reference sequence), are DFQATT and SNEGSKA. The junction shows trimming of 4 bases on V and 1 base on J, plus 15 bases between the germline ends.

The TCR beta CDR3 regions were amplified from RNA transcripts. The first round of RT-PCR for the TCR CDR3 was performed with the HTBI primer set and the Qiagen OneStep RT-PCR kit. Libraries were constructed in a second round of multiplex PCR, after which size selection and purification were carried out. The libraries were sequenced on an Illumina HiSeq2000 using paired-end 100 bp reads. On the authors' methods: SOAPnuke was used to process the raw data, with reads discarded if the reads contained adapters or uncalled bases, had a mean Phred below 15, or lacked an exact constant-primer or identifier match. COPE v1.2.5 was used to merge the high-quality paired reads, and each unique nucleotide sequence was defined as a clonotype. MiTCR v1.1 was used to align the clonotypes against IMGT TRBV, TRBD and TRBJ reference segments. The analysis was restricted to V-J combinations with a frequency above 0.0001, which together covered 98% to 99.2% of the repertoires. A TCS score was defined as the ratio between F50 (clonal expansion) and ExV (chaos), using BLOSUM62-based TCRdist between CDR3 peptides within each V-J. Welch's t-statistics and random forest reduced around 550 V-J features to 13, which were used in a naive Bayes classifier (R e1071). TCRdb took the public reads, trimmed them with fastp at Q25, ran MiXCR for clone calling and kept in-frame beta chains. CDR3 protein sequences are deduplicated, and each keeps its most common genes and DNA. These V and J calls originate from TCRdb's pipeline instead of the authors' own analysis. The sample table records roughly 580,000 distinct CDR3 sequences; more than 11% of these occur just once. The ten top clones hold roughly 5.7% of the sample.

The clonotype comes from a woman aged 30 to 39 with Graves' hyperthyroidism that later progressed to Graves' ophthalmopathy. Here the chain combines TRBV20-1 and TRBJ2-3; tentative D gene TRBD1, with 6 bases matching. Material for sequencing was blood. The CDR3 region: CSATQQGHGTDTQYF. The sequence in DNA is TGCAGTGCTACCCAACAGGGTCACGGCACAGATACGCAGTATTTT.